This T cell receptor (beta chain) emerged from a study of shared clonotypes between healthy human individuals (dated by TCRdb to 2019 to 2021). For the study in its entirety: The cohort comprised two women and a few men aged 18 to 49 years. Per donor, three plates each were used for CD4 naive and CD4 memory, two for CD8 naive, and one for CD8 memory. To estimate repertoire size and how much clonotypes are shared between individuals, the study performed deep sequencing of blood TCR repertoires from roughly five healthy adults. To increase sequencing depth and limit assay-specific biases, different laboratories used diverse techniques to prepare libraries and sequence TCR repertoires. Each donor's leukapheresis produced roughly between roughly 0.94 and 9.5 billion PBMCs. Here is what the overall study found, with its caveats: Pairwise subsampling led to the expectation that sequencing depth would affect the degree of clonotype sharing among donors. Rarefaction of sorted-subset datasets indicated incomplete sequencing despite the large sequencing depth. Compared with non-shared clonotypes, clonotypes shared by all four sorted-subset donors had higher generation probabilities. Larger estimated clonotype richness was generally found for naive subsets than for memory subsets. About 5% of naive CD4, around 3.6% of naive CD8, approximately 2% of memory CD4, and 0.4% of memory CD8 clonotypes were shared across several donors. Sampling was restricted to blood, and TCR repertoires in tissues likely differ from the TCR repertoires found in blood. Because the study included a small number of donors, the genetic and exposure-history diversity represented was limited.

The donors were healthy, HIV-negative adults who had no recently reported acute infections or vaccinations. Every donor was a Caucasian adult living in Nashville, Tennessee, USA. CD4+ T cells were enriched through magnetic negative selection, after which naive cells were positively selected on CD45RA and the remaining negative fraction served as the memory subset. Blood was collected by leukapheresis, and PBMCs were isolated by Ficoll-Histopaque density gradient centrifugation and then cryopreserved in liquid nitrogen vapor phase. Analytical flow cytometry was used to check the purity and quantity of each magnetically sorted T cell population. Genomic DNA was isolated from each sorted fraction and quantified by UV absorbance on a Nanodrop 2000c. Using the deep immunoSEQ assay, multiplex PCR amplified TCR CDR3 regions from genomic DNA. Genomic DNA extracted from each cell subset was distributed evenly over all wells of several immunoSEQ 96-well plates, and each plate served as one replicate. For sorted subsets, about 210 ng of genomic DNA, equivalent to some 30,000 T cell genomes, went into each replicate PCR. The purified libraries were quantified using a Qubit 3.0 fluorometer, sized with a Bioanalyzer 2100, and then quantified again using the KAPA Library Quantification kit. Every immunoSEQ 96-well plate was sequenced on a dedicated single-read 150-cycle Illumina NextSeq 550 flow cell. The paper's processing steps were these. The immunoSEQ output contained only junctional sequences without quality scores, so filtering could not match that applied to full-length reads. Sequences were annotated with PyIR, a Python wrapper for IgBLAST v1.9, using IMGT germline references to assign V/J genes and CDR3. Any read was removed if the V/J assignment was weak (E-value above 1e-6), the CDR3 was missing, or the read contained stop codons, out-of-frame junctions, or ambiguous translated residues. A V3J clonotype was defined by an identical inferred V gene, J gene, and CDR3 amino acid sequence. The percentage overlap between two repertoires was calculated by dividing the number of shared unique clonotypes by the size of the smaller repertoire. Three approaches were used to assess repertoire richness: RTK rarefaction, the Chao1 estimator, and Recon v2.1 estimates of unobserved clonotypes. OLGA was used to compute generation probabilities for all TCRbeta clonotypes that the gDNA method yielded from a few donors. TCRdb mirrors the immuneACCESS table, restricted to in-frame sequences. Some clones are absent from its copies; in checked studies, under half trace to an unresolved V gene, and the reason for the others is unknown. The V and J calls and the clone size are those of that table, but D and trimming were determined from the DNA. The sample table records 550,000 to 700,000 clones; less than 80% of these occur just once. Clones ranked in the top ten supply around 2% of the sample.

Via the germline V gene (reference sequence), CDR1 is LNHDA and CDR2 SQIVND. V sheds 7 bases and J sheds 5 bases, leaving 17 bases between their ends. Reading from cysteine to phenylalanine, the CDR3 counts 14 amino acids. Just CDR3 DNA is preserved here, 42 bases in frame from base 1. Concerning this clone: No cognate antigen has been identified for it. The record has no base qualities; no much larger clone is one base away.

In this chain, TRBV19 is recombined with TRBJ1-1, and perhaps TRBD1 as D gene, on 5 matching bases. The specimen was memory CD4+ T cells sorted from blood. Sample cell subset or site, as interpreted from the label and publication: CD45RA-negative fraction. The receptor was isolated from a woman in her 30s in good health. The base sequence is TGTGCCAGTAATGATGCGTGGGGGGAGACTGAAGCTTTCTTT. Its translation is CASNDAWGETEAFF.